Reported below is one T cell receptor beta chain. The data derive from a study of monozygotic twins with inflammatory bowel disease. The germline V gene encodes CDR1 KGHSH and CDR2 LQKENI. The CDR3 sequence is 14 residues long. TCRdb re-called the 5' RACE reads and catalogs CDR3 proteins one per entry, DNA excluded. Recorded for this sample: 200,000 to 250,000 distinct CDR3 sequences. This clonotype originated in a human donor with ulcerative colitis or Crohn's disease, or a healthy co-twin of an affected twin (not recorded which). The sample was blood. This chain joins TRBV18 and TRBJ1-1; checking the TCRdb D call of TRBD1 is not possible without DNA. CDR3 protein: CASSPDSGYTEAFF.